This is a list of T cell receptor beta chains from one sample in a study of blood T cells in healthy people across ages. TCRdb re-called the 5' RACE reads through MiXCR, storing one row per CDR3 protein. This sample has 750,000 to 950,000 distinct CDR3 sequences, with approximately 53% found just once. Sequences were obtained from blood. The receptors were sampled from a man older than 75 in good health. The CDR3 runs from the conserved cysteine through the conserved F or W. D genes are given only for firm matches. The size of a clone is reported for some rows only, either as once, few or many, or as a class for expanded clones.

V: TRBV5-1
D: .
J: TRBJ1-1
size: once
DNA: TGCGCCAGCAGCAGGGACGGGACGGACACTGAAGCTTTCTTT
CDR3: CASSRDGTDTEAFF

V: TRBV5-1
D: TRBD1
J: TRBJ1-2
size: .
DNA: TGCGCCAGCAGCCTGGAGGGAGTTACCGGGACAGGGGATGGCTACACCTTC
CDR3: CASSLEGVTGTGDGYTF

V: TRBV25-1
D: .
J: TRBJ2-6
size: .
DNA: TGTGCCAGCAGTGAGAAAAGTGGGACCTCTGGGGCCAACGTCCTGACTTTC
CDR3: CASSEKSGTSGANVLTF

V: TRBV27
D: .
J: TRBJ1-2
size: .
DNA: TGTGCCAGCAGTTTAATTGCGGGCAGGGCGGCTAACTATGGCTACACCTTC
CDR3: CASSLIAGRAANYGYTF

V: TRBV20-1
D: .
J: TRBJ2-3
size: .
DNA: TGCAGTGCTAGAGAACCTAATACGCAGTATTTT
CDR3: CSAREPNTQYF

V: TRBV2
D: .
J: TRBJ1-2
size: .
DNA: TGTGCCAGCATCACGGGGACAATCGATGGCTACACCTTC
CDR3: CASITGTIDGYTF

V: TRBV20-1
D: TRBD2
J: TRBJ2-4
size: .
DNA: TGCAGTGCTAGAGATCCGGCGGGAGCGTGCAACATTCAGTACTTC
CDR3: CSARDPAGACNIQYF

V: TRBV9
D: .
J: TRBJ2-3
size: many
DNA: TGTGCCAGCAGCGTAGGTGGAGATACGCAGTATTTT
CDR3: CASSVGGDTQYF

V: TRBV5-1
D: TRBD1
J: TRBJ2-3
size: few
DNA: TGCGCCAGCAGCTTGAAGACAGGGTCGATGAGGACAGATACGCAGTATTTT
CDR3: CASSLKTGSMRTDTQYF

V: TRBV11-2
D: .
J: TRBJ2-5
size: .
DNA: TGTGCCAGCAGCTCCCTTAGGATCAGGGGGGGAGAGACCCAGTACTTC
CDR3: CASSSLRIRGGETQYF

V: TRBV6-6
D: TRBD2
J: TRBJ2-7
size: .
DNA: TGTGCCAGCAGTACACTGACTAGCGGGGCGGTGTACTTC
CDR3: CASSTLTSGAVYF

V: TRBV7-6
D: .
J: TRBJ2-1
size: .
DNA: TGTGCCAGCAGTTTAGACGCGGTTCTAGCGTACAATGAGCAGTTCTTC
CDR3: CASSLDAVLAYNEQFF

V: TRBV9
D: .
J: TRBJ2-2
size: few
DNA: TGTGCCAGCAGCGTAGGGGGGGAGCTGTTTTTT
CDR3: CASSVGGELFF

V: TRBV20-1
D: .
J: TRBJ2-7
size: .
DNA: TGCAGTGCTAGAGATTATAAGAGCGGCTCCTACGAGCAGTACTTC
CDR3: CSARDYKSGSYEQYF

V: TRBV7-2
D: .
J: TRBJ2-7
size: .
DNA: TGTGCCAGCAGCTTCGCGATCACAGGTCTCGAGCAGTACTTC
CDR3: CASSFAITGLEQYF

V: TRBV3-1
D: .
J: TRBJ2-1
size: once
DNA: TGTGCCAGCAGCCAACCATCAGTCTCCTACAATGAGCAGTTCTTC
CDR3: CASSQPSVSYNEQFF

V: TRBV5-1
D: TRBD2
J: TRBJ2-1
size: few
DNA: TGCGCCAGCAGCCGGACTAGCGGGAGTATCGGGGTAAATGAGCAGTTCTTC
CDR3: CASSRTSGSIGVNEQFF

V: TRBV29-1
D: .
J: TRBJ2-2
size: .
DNA: TGCAGCGTTGAAGATCTTCGAGCAGCGAACACCGGGGAGCTGTTTTTT
CDR3: CSVEDLRAANTGELFF

V: TRBV4-2
D: TRBD1
J: TRBJ2-7
size: few
DNA: TGTGCCAGCAGCCAGAGGACAGGGTCCTACGAGCAGTACTTC
CDR3: CASSQRTGSYEQYF

V: TRBV28
D: .
J: TRBJ2-2
size: .
DNA: TGTGCCAGCAGAGCAGGCGGTAACACCGGGGAGCTGTTTTTT
CDR3: CASRAGGNTGELFF

V: TRBV28
D: TRBD1
J: TRBJ1-2
size: .
DNA: TGTGCCGGCAGATCTACAGGGGTCTATGGCTACACCTTC
CDR3: CAGRSTGVYGYTF

V: TRBV7-8
D: .
J: TRBJ2-7
size: .
DNA: TGTGCCAGCGGTAACGGGGGCTCCTACGAGCAGTACTTC
CDR3: CASGNGGSYEQYF

V: TRBV10-3
D: .
J: TRBJ2-5
size: few
DNA: TGTGCCATCAGTGAGTCGGAGTTAGAGACCCAGTACTTC
CDR3: CAISESELETQYF

V: TRBV20-1
D: .
J: TRBJ2-3
size: .
DNA: TGCAGTGCTATGGACAGGAGGGCCCCGAAATCCACAGATACGCAGTATTTT
CDR3: CSAMDRRAPKSTDTQYF

V: TRBV28
D: .
J: TRBJ1-6
size: few
DNA: TGTGCCAGCAGTCCCGGGGTTGCGGGAACGAGTCGATCACCCCTCCACTTT
CDR3: CASSPGVAGTSRSPLHF

V: TRBV5-7
D: TRBD1
J: TRBJ1-2
size: .
DNA: TGTGCCAGCAGCTTGGCGTCAGGGGGGTACTATGGCTACACCTTC
CDR3: CASSLASGGYYGYTF

V: TRBV21-1
D: .
J: TRBJ2-7
size: .
DNA: TGTGCCAGCACCAAAGAGGGGGAACGACGGTCTTACGAGCAGTACTTC
CDR3: CASTKEGERRSYEQYF

V: TRBV6-1
D: .
J: TRBJ2-7
size: .
DNA: TGTGCCAGCAGTGCGACACAAACCTACGAGCAGTACTTC
CDR3: CASSATQTYEQYF

V: TRBV15
D: .
J: TRBJ2-1
size: .
DNA: TGTGCCACCAGCAGAGATCAAGCGGGTTCGACTGGTGAGCAGTTCTTC
CDR3: CATSRDQAGSTGEQFF

V: TRBV20-1
D: .
J: TRBJ2-1
size: .
DNA: TGCAGTGCCCCACCGGGAGACAATGAGCAGTTCTTC
CDR3: CSAPPGDNEQFF

V: TRBV28
D: TRBD2
J: TRBJ2-3
size: few
DNA: TGTGCCAGCAGTTTATGGCCGGGGACTAGCGGGCAGAGCACAGATACGCAGTATTTT
CDR3: CASSLWPGTSGQSTDTQYF

V: TRBV20-1
D: .
J: TRBJ2-5
size: .
DNA: TGCAGTGCTAGAGATGGGGAGGTCCAAGAGACCCAGTACTTC
CDR3: CSARDGEVQETQYF

V: TRBV20-1
D: .
J: TRBJ1-5
size: .
DNA: TGCAGTGCTCACGACAGAAATCAGCCCCAGCATTTT
CDR3: CSAHDRNQPQHF

V: TRBV7-2
D: TRBD2
J: TRBJ2-5
size: .
DNA: TGTGCCAGCAGCTTAGCAATCCTAGCGGGACGGGGCAATGAGCAGTACTTC
CDR3: CASSLAILAGRGNEQYF

V: TRBV25-1
D: .
J: TRBJ1-1
size: .
DNA: TGTGCCAGCAGTGGTCCAGGGTCGGGCTCTGAAGCTTTCTTT
CDR3: CASSGPGSGSEAFF

V: TRBV7-3
D: .
J: TRBJ2-5
size: few
DNA: TGTGCCAGCAGCGACACCCGGGCAGGGGAGACCCAGTACTTC
CDR3: CASSDTRAGETQYF

V: TRBV4-2
D: .
J: TRBJ2-2
size: .
DNA: TGTGCCAGCAGCCCAACAGGGATTGAGGGCGGGGAGCTGTTTTTT
CDR3: CASSPTGIEGGELFF